This paragraph reports one T cell receptor beta chain. Its antigen is as yet unknown. The data originate from a study of cytomegalovirus exposure and HLA in healthy donors. General study results and limits: In a later analysis, across HLA loci, associated TCR counts were highest for DRB1, lowest for HLA-C. Earlier analysis found most TCR beta V segments productive about 90% or about 30% of the time. High specificity and sensitivity for cytomegalovirus status were reported for the classifier.

Use of 60 Vbeta and 13 Jbeta primers characterized the PCR. In the original analysis: A later analysis counted 65 million to 95 million unique TCR beta chains, around 11 million shared. Assay used: immunoSEQ multiplex PCR; TCRdb lists only in-frame clones, some missing. The DNA gave D and trimming, while V, J and clone size come from that table. The sample shows approximately 170,000 clones, roughly four fifths of them seen only once. CDR3 length equals 16 residues. Germline CDR1 SEHNR, CDR2 FQNEAQ (reference sequence). V lost 2 bases, J lost 4 bases, and 8 bases stayed unmatched. This receptor was obtained from a woman aged 25 to 39 in good health and CMV-seropositive. The chain joins TRBV7-9 to TRBJ2-1; 7 bases are shared with TRBD1. The sample consisted of PBMCs. The CDR3 bases are TGTGCCAGCAGCTTATCGACAGGGCTTCTTTACAATGAGCAGTTCTTC. Protein sequence: CASSLSTGLLYNEQFF.